Shown below are 18 T cell receptor beta chains from a single sample sequenced in a study of shared clonotypes between healthy human individuals. The method was immunoSEQ multiplex PCR; TCRdb's version includes in-frame clones alone and lacks a portion of them. The sample records roughly 2.2 million clones, 85% to 95% being singletons. Sequenced: naive CD4+ T cells from PBMCs. Stated subset: CD45RA+ positively selected. The receptors originated from a man aged 18-30 years in good health. Some clones in this sample may be carry-over from other donors' samples.

Of note for this clone: Within the sample, other DNA sequences also encode this same CDR3. The rearrangement uses TRBV2 and TRBJ2-7; D is possibly TRBD1 (6 bases). V gave up 6 bases and J gave up 6 bases, with 12 bases separating them. Germline V lookup: CDR1 SNHLY, CDR2 FYNNEI. This CDR3 region has 12 residues. The CDR3, as DNA: TGTGCCAGCAGGGAACAGGGCGCCGAGCAGTACTTC. It translates to CASREQGAEQYF.

The chain is built from TRBV28 and TRBJ2-5, with TRBD1 matching over 7 bases. The CDR3 is 17 amino acids. In germline, CDR1 is MDHEN, CDR2 SYDVKM. With V trimmed by 2 bases and J by 6 bases, 15 bases remained unmatched. The CDR3 DNA follows: TGTGCCAGCAGTTTACCACCCCTGACAGGGCGTGTGAAGACCCAGTACTTC. Translation: CASSLPPLTGRVKTQYF.

The V gene is TRBV5-1, the J gene TRBJ2-3, with unresolved D. The CDR3 has 16 amino acids. Trimming stripped 1 base from V and 0 bases from J, with 12 bases between. Germline lookup yields CDR1 SGHRS and CDR2 YFSETQ. The CDR3 reads CASSLNPGSSTDTQYF. CDR3 DNA sequence: TGCGCCAGCAGCTTGAATCCGGGCAGTAGCACAGATACGCAGTATTTT.

The V call is TRBV29-1, the J call TRBJ1-2; 7 bases line up with TRBD1. This CDR3 region has 11 residues. Germline V gives CDR1 SQVTM, CDR2 ANQGSEA. The V gene end was trimmed by 4 bases and the J gene end by 6 bases; junction bases not matched to a gene: 2. This CDR3 reads CSVGDSDGYTF. Written as DNA, the CDR3 is TGCAGCGTTGGGGACAGCGATGGCTACACCTTC.

This chain joins TRBV11-2 and TRBJ2-1, with 7 bases lining up with TRBD2. The CDR3 length is 15 residues. V trimming: 6 bases; J trimming: 5 bases; junction bases outside the gene matches: 10. Per the germline V gene, CDR1 is SGHAT and CDR2 is FQNNGV. The CDR3 DNA follows: TGTGCCAGCAGGTCCTGGGGGGGTTCCCACAATGAGCAGTTCTTC. The encoded protein is CASRSWGGSHNEQFF.

The chain combines TRBV28 with TRBJ2-1, with 8 bases fitting TRBD2. V was pared by 11 bases and J by 3 bases, with 15 bases of the junction left unmatched. The CDR3 is made up of 16 amino acids. Germline CDR1 MDHEN, CDR2 SYDVKM. Written as DNA, the CDR3 is TGTGCCTGCCCGAAGACTAGCGAGGGTTTCTACAATGAGCAGTTCTTC. Its translation: CACPKTSEGFYNEQFF.

The chain recombines TRBV19 with TRBJ2-7; TRBD1 matches 10 bases. This CDR3 comprises 15 residues. Germline CDR1 and CDR2: LNHDA and SQIVND (reference sequence). J was trimmed by 4 bases and V by 6 bases; bases with no gene match: 9. The CDR3 DNA reads TGTGCCAGTAGGACGACCGGGACAGGGGTGTACGAGCAGTACTTC. Its translation: CASRTTGTGVYEQYF. Full variable domain (remainder filled in from reference TRBV19 and TRBJ2-7): DGGITQSPKYLFRKEGQNVTLSCEQNLNHDAMYWYRQDPGQGLRLIYYSQIVNDFQKGDIAEGYSVSREKKESFPLTVTSAQKNPTAFYLCASRTTGTGVYEQYFGPGTRLTVT.

This rearrangement joins TRBV4-1 to TRBJ1-4; D is ambiguous. V was pared by 4 bases and J by 0 bases, with 12 bases between. CDR3 size: 16 residues. The germline CDR1 and CDR2 sequences are MGHRA and YSYEKL. The CDR3: CASSPRPFTTNEKLFF. Written as DNA, the CDR3 is TGCGCCAGCAGCCCCCGTCCCTTTACAACTAATGAAAAACTGTTTTTT.

The gene calls are TRBV6-6 and TRBJ2-1, with 7 bases identical to TRBD1. Trimming at V came to 4 bases and at J to 5 bases, leaving 8 bases not matched to a gene. Germline V gene data show CDR1 as MNHNY and CDR2 as SVGAGI (reference sequence). The CDR3 extends over 15 amino acids. CDR3 DNA sequence: TGTGCCAGCAGTTCTCGGACAGGCGCGCACAATGAGCAGTTCTTC. This encodes CASSSRTGAHNEQFF.

The chain couples TRBV11-1 to TRBJ2-6; D call uncertain. The CDR3 consists of 14 residues. Germline CDR1 and CDR2: SGHAT and FQDESV (reference sequence). V shed 5 bases and J shed 1 base, with 6 bases lying between them. The DNA of the CDR3 is TGTGCCAGCAGCGCCCTGTCTGGGGCCAACGTCCTGACTTTC. This sequence encodes CASSALSGANVLTF. Supplemented by reference TRBV11-1 and TRBJ2-6, the full variable domain reads EAEVAQSPRYKITEKSQAVAFWCDPISGHATLYWYRQILGQGPELLVQFQDESVVDDSQLPKDRFSAERLKGVDSTLKIQPAELGDSAMYLCASSALSGANVLTFGAGSRLTVL.

This chain links TRBV6-5 with TRBJ2-5; either TRBD1 or TRBD2 may supply D (5 bases each). Germline V gene data show CDR1 as MNHEY and CDR2 as SVGAGI. The ends were cut back, 8 bases at V and 5 bases at J, with 18 bases in the middle. CDR3 length equals 14 residues. The CDR3 sequence is CASRDQGAGETQYF. The CDR3 DNA reads TGTGCCAGCCGCGACCAGGGAGCTGGGGAGACCCAGTACTTC.

This clone was seen only once. V usage is TRBV11-2 and J usage is TRBJ1-1; TRBD1 matches 7 bases. The CDR3 is made up of 14 amino acids. The J segment lost 6 bases and the V segment lost 5 bases, leaving 9 bases of the junction unmatched. CDR1 and CDR2 (germline): SGHAT, FQNNGV. The CDR3 region has the DNA TGTGCCAGCAGCCGGACGACAGGGATCGCTGAAGCTTTCTTT. Translation gives CASSRTTGIAEAFF.

The CDR3 loop reads CASSFGGATYEQYF. As DNA, the CDR3 is TGTGCCAGCAGCTTTGGGGGGGCTACCTACGAGCAGTACTTC. The chain couples TRBV5-5 to TRBJ2-7; D may be TRBD2 (7 bases). Germline CDR1 is SGHKS and CDR2 is YYEKEE (reference sequence). The CDR3 spans 14 residues. The germline V and J ends were trimmed by 2 bases and 2 bases, with 11 bases remaining between them.

To note about this clone: Other DNA sequences in this sample translate to the same CDR3. The V and J genes are TRBV5-4 and TRBJ1-5, with D possibly TRBD1 on 6 matching bases. V lost 3 bases and J lost 4, with 8 bases in between. CDR3 length: 13 amino acids. CDR1 is SGHNT and CDR2 is YYREEE in the germline V gene (reference sequence). CDR3 coding DNA: TGTGCCAGCAGCTCGGACAGTAATCAGCCCCAGCATTTT. It specifies CASSSDSNQPQHF.

This clone came up once. The V gene is TRBV5-1, the J gene TRBJ2-7; D ambiguous. Germline CDR1 reads SGHRS; CDR2 reads YFSETQ. Trimming shortened V by 1 base and J by 8 bases, and 10 bases separated the two germline ends. The CDR3 consists of 12 residues. CDR3 sequence: CASSLWANQQYF. The CDR3 DNA follows: TGCGCCAGCAGCTTGTGGGCGAACCAGCAGTACTTC.

J is TRBJ2-7 and V is TRBV5-1, with no clear D. The CDR3 sequence is 14 residues long. With 0 bases removed from V and 0 bases from J, the gap between germline ends came to 7 bases. The germline V gene encodes CDR1 SGHRS and CDR2 YFSETQ. CDR3 in amino acids: CASSLGFSSYEQYF. The CDR3 nucleotides are TGCGCCAGCAGCTTGGGTTTCAGCTCCTACGAGCAGTACTTC.

The rearrangement links TRBV29-1 to TRBJ1-2; no definite D call. Trimming stripped 6 bases from V and 4 bases from J, with 18 bases between. The germline V gene encodes CDR1 SQVTM and CDR2 ANQGSEA. This CDR3 region has 14 residues. CDR3 protein: CSVPGHPGSYGYTF. The CDR3 coding sequence is TGCAGCGTCCCCGGCCACCCCGGGAGCTATGGCTACACCTTC.

V usage is TRBV2 and J usage is TRBJ2-1, with 11 bases lining up with TRBD2. Trimming cost V 10 bases and J 7 bases; bases outside gene matches: 12. The CDR3 contains 15 residues. Germline values: CDR1 SNHLY, CDR2 FYNNEI. The CDR3 spells CATRLAGGRRNEQFF. CDR3 nucleotides: TGTGCCACCCGGTTAGCGGGAGGGCGTAGGAATGAGCAGTTCTTC.